This T cell receptor (beta chain) was sequenced for a study of beta chain features in type 1 diabetes. Study-level findings and limits: Researchers could not determine here whether HLA type influences TCRB rearrangement. Moderate yet significant TCRB CDR3 shortening was seen in Type 1 diabetes patients in all four CD4+ subsets.

The CDR3 spans 15 residues. V trimming: 3 bases; J trimming: 5 bases; junction bases outside the gene matches: 3. Germline loops: CDR1 KGHSH, CDR2 LQKENI. All of the isolated RNA was reverse transcribed, so expressed TCRB transcripts were sequenced. Deep immunoSEQ sequencing covered naive, central memory and regulatory T cell samples. Some clones are missing from TCRdb's copy, which holds only in-frame ones; the method was immunoSEQ multiplex PCR. The data hold hundreds of thousands of clones, with roughly 10% observed a single time. This clone was found a few times. Its antigen remains unknown. The sequencing sample was made of naive CD4+ T cells from blood. The rearrangement links TRBV18 to TRBJ2-1; 11 positions match TRBD2. The clonotype originates from a man aged 30 to 39 with type 1 diabetes. In DNA form, the CDR3 reads TGTGCCAGCTCACCCGGACTAGCGGGCCACAATGAGCAGTTCTTC. Residues: CASSPGLAGHNEQFF.